The rows below give T cell receptor beta chains drawn from one sample of a study of T cell repertoires in cytomegalovirus infection. The antigens for these receptors are not known. TCRdb independently ran MiXCR on the reads; one entry per CDR3 protein. The table lists about 890,000 distinct CDR3 sequences, roughly 30% of them singletons. Sequenced here: cultured CD8+ T cells from PBMCs, sampled from culture after CMV antigen stimulation. The receptors were gathered from a human donor in good health (CMV status not recorded). Some clones in this sample may be carry-over from other donors' samples. CDR3s include the opening cysteine and the closing phenylalanine or tryptophan. The D gene is left open where the match is weak. For some rows the clone size is stated as once, few or many, or as a class when expanded; others skip it.

V gene: TRBV20-1; clone size: few; J gene: TRBJ2-3; D gene: TRBD2; CDR3 protein: CSAGVIAGGSTDTQYF
V gene: TRBV19; clone size: .; J gene: TRBJ2-7; D gene: .; CDR3 protein: CASSMQGSYEQYF
V gene: TRBV7-9; clone size: .; J gene: TRBJ2-1; D gene: .; CDR3 protein: CASSLNPPKFF
V gene: TRBV7-8; clone size: few; J gene: TRBJ2-5; D gene: TRBD1; CDR3 protein: CASSSSGQGGETQYF
V gene: TRBV11-3; clone size: .; J gene: TRBJ2-1; D gene: TRBD1; CDR3 protein: CASSNGQGGYNEQFF
V gene: TRBV18; clone size: .; J gene: TRBJ2-4; D gene: .; CDR3 protein: CASSPGPYQDSKNIQYF
V gene: TRBV5-4; clone size: .; J gene: TRBJ1-4; D gene: TRBD1; CDR3 protein: CASSFPGQGSEKLFF
V gene: TRBV20-1; clone size: .; J gene: TRBJ2-7; D gene: .; CDR3 protein: CSARDVAYEQYF
V gene: TRBV6-1; clone size: many; J gene: TRBJ2-7; D gene: .; CDR3 protein: CASSDGGGAYEQYF
V gene: TRBV6-2/TRBV6-3; clone size: .; J gene: TRBJ2-1; D gene: TRBD2; CDR3 protein: CASSSPAGPYNEQFF
V gene: TRBV7-9; clone size: few; J gene: TRBJ2-3; D gene: .; CDR3 protein: CASLRRTSEWPDTQYF
V gene: TRBV12-3/TRBV12-4; clone size: .; J gene: TRBJ1-2; D gene: .; CDR3 protein: CASTPPGPPALYGYTF
V gene: TRBV7-9; clone size: few; J gene: TRBJ2-1; D gene: TRBD2; CDR3 protein: CASSSAGTKDEQFF
V gene: TRBV6-2/TRBV6-3; clone size: .; J gene: TRBJ2-1; D gene: .; CDR3 protein: CASSYSTGWELSGYNEQFF
V gene: TRBV12-3/TRBV12-4; clone size: .; J gene: TRBJ2-5; D gene: .; CDR3 protein: CASSSRTSKETQYF
V gene: TRBV9; clone size: .; J gene: TRBJ2-3; D gene: .; CDR3 protein: CASSPKSRGDTQYF
V gene: TRBV19; clone size: few; J gene: TRBJ2-2; D gene: TRBD2; CDR3 protein: CASSLSGGDTGELFF
V gene: TRBV5-1; clone size: few; J gene: TRBJ2-7; D gene: TRBD2; CDR3 protein: CASSWGTSGDYEQYF
V gene: TRBV24-1; clone size: .; J gene: TRBJ1-4; D gene: .; CDR3 protein: CATSDCDRRGGPKLKNCAKFGFF
V gene: TRBV6-2/TRBV6-3; clone size: .; J gene: TRBJ2-1; D gene: TRBD1; CDR3 protein: CASSYGTGPYNEQFF
V gene: TRBV12-3/TRBV12-4; clone size: few; J gene: TRBJ2-1; D gene: .; CDR3 protein: CATHWGSEQFF
V gene: TRBV24-1; clone size: .; J gene: TRBJ2-3; D gene: .; CDR3 protein: CATSTGGLVEDIDTQYF
V gene: TRBV20-1; clone size: few; J gene: TRBJ2-1; D gene: TRBD1; CDR3 protein: CSATKSGTGAYNEQFF
V gene: TRBV29-1; clone size: .; J gene: TRBJ2-2; D gene: .; CDR3 protein: CSVGGGTPTGELFF
V gene: TRBV20-1; clone size: .; J gene: TRBJ2-2; D gene: TRBD1; CDR3 protein: CSARHPDRGRVTGELFF
V gene: TRBV19; clone size: few; J gene: TRBJ1-5; D gene: .; CDR3 protein: CASSARNQPQHF